These T cell receptor beta chains were read from a single sample in a study of early T cells in non-severe SARS-CoV-2 infection. TCRdb passed the 5' RACE reads through MiXCR, listing each CDR3 protein once. The sample lists 25,000 to 30,000 distinct CDR3 sequences, roughly 4.9% occurring once. Material for sequencing was whole blood. The receptors stem from an adult who was a healthcare worker with PCR-confirmed SARS-CoV-2 infection or an uninfected control (not recorded which). The CDR3 runs from the conserved cysteine through the conserved F or W. The D gene is left open where the match is weak. Clone size is stated in some rows and not others, as once, few, many or a class when expanded.

v_gene: TRBV13
d_gene: TRBD2
j_gene: TRBJ2-4
abundance: many
CDR3nt: TGTGCCAGCAGCTATGGACTAGCGGGGTTGGGGGCCAAAAACATTCAGTACTTC
CDR3aa: CASSYGLAGLGAKNIQYF

v_gene: TRBV7-2
d_gene: TRBD1
j_gene: TRBJ2-7
abundance: many
CDR3nt: TGTGCCAGCAGCTTACAAGCAGGGACAGGGGGACGCGAGCAGTACTTC
CDR3aa: CASSLQAGTGGREQYF

v_gene: TRBV25-1
d_gene: TRBD2
j_gene: TRBJ2-5
abundance: many
CDR3nt: TGTGCCACCGGACTAGCGGGCGGGGAGACCCAGTACTTC
CDR3aa: CATGLAGGETQYF

v_gene: TRBV6-2/TRBV6-3
d_gene: NA
j_gene: TRBJ2-3
abundance: many
CDR3nt: TGTGCCAGCAGTTACTCCTCAGAAAACACAGATACGCAGTATTTT
CDR3aa: CASSYSSENTDTQYF

v_gene: TRBV2
d_gene: NA
j_gene: TRBJ2-3
abundance: many
CDR3nt: TGTGCCAGCAGTCCTGGGATCCTAGGGGGTACGCAGTATTTT
CDR3aa: CASSPGILGGTQYF

v_gene: TRBV27
d_gene: TRBD1
j_gene: TRBJ2-1
abundance: few
CDR3nt: TGTGCCAGCAGTTTCCTGACAGGGATCAATGAGCAGTTCTTC
CDR3aa: CASSFLTGINEQFF

v_gene: TRBV28
d_gene: NA
j_gene: TRBJ1-1
abundance: NA
CDR3nt: TGTGCCAGCAGAAGAAGGGGGACCGCTGAAGCTTTCTTT
CDR3aa: CASRRRGTAEAFF

v_gene: TRBV27
d_gene: NA
j_gene: TRBJ2-3
abundance: many
CDR3nt: TGTGCCAGCATAGGTTCTGCGGCTTTAAGGGGAACAGATACGCAGTATTTT
CDR3aa: CASIGSAALRGTDTQYF

v_gene: TRBV7-8
d_gene: NA
j_gene: TRBJ1-1
abundance: many
CDR3nt: TGTGCCAGCAGCTTAGATGGGGGTGGCACTGAAGCTTTCTTT
CDR3aa: CASSLDGGGTEAFF

v_gene: TRBV28
d_gene: NA
j_gene: TRBJ2-1
abundance: many
CDR3nt: TGTGCCAGCAGCCCCTCCGGGACGGGAATCAATGAGCAGTTCTTC
CDR3aa: CASSPSGTGINEQFF

v_gene: TRBV28
d_gene: NA
j_gene: TRBJ1-6
abundance: few
CDR3nt: TGTGCCAGCAGCCCGGACGGTAGATCACCCCTCCACTTT
CDR3aa: CASSPDGRSPLHF

v_gene: TRBV4-2
d_gene: TRBD2
j_gene: TRBJ2-3
abundance: NA
CDR3nt: TGTGCCAGCAGCCCCGGGAGCGGGGCAGATACGCAGTATTTT
CDR3aa: CASSPGSGADTQYF

v_gene: TRBV12-3/TRBV12-4
d_gene: NA
j_gene: TRBJ2-3
abundance: many
CDR3nt: TGTGCCAGCAGTTTGAGGCAGGGAGGCACAGATACGCAGTATTTT
CDR3aa: CASSLRQGGTDTQYF

v_gene: TRBV20-1
d_gene: TRBD1
j_gene: TRBJ2-7
abundance: many
CDR3nt: TGCAGTGCTAGAGAGACAGGGGCGCGGTACGAGCAGTACTTC
CDR3aa: CSARETGARYEQYF

v_gene: TRBV5-1
d_gene: NA
j_gene: TRBJ2-7
abundance: many
CDR3nt: TGCGCCAGCAGCACGGAGGGGACCCTCTACGAGCAGTACTTC
CDR3aa: CASSTEGTLYEQYF

v_gene: TRBV6-6
d_gene: TRBD1
j_gene: TRBJ2-2
abundance: NA
CDR3nt: TGTGCCAGCAGTTACCCAGGGACAGGGAGGGCCGGGGAGCTGTTTTTT
CDR3aa: CASSYPGTGRAGELFF

v_gene: TRBV11-2
d_gene: NA
j_gene: TRBJ2-1
abundance: NA
CDR3nt: TGTGCCAGCAGCTCGCTTAGATGGGCGAATGAGCAGTTCTTC
CDR3aa: CASSSLRWANEQFF

v_gene: TRBV20-1
d_gene: NA
j_gene: TRBJ2-4
abundance: NA
CDR3nt: TGCAGTGCTAGAGATGTGCCCATTCAGTACTTC
CDR3aa: CSARDVPIQYF

v_gene: TRBV6-2/TRBV6-3
d_gene: NA
j_gene: TRBJ2-7
abundance: NA
CDR3nt: TGTGCCAGCAGTTACAGAACTTGGCCTATTCCCTACGAGCAGTACTTC
CDR3aa: CASSYRTWPIPYEQYF

v_gene: TRBV19
d_gene: TRBD1
j_gene: TRBJ1-2
abundance: many
CDR3nt: TGTGCCAGTAGTGCTTACAGGGGGCGGAGCTACACCTTC
CDR3aa: CASSAYRGRSYTF

v_gene: TRBV19
d_gene: TRBD1
j_gene: TRBJ1-5
abundance: few
CDR3nt: TGTGCCAGTAAAACAGGGGGCAATCAGCCCCAGCATTTT
CDR3aa: CASKTGGNQPQHF

v_gene: TRBV6-4
d_gene: TRBD1
j_gene: TRBJ2-3
abundance: few
CDR3nt: TGTGCCAGCAGTGACTCGATGGAAGGGGGCGGAACAGATACGCAGTATTTT
CDR3aa: CASSDSMEGGGTDTQYF

v_gene: TRBV9
d_gene: TRBD2
j_gene: TRBJ2-3
abundance: many
CDR3nt: TGTGCCAGCAGCGGAGGGACTAGCGGACTCACAGATACGCAGTATTTT
CDR3aa: CASSGGTSGLTDTQYF

v_gene: TRBV4-1
d_gene: NA
j_gene: TRBJ2-1
abundance: few
CDR3nt: TGCGCCAGCAGCCAAGACGCGAGCGGGTACTACAATGAGCAGTTCTTC
CDR3aa: CASSQDASGYYNEQFF

v_gene: TRBV6-5
d_gene: NA
j_gene: TRBJ1-2
abundance: NA
CDR3nt: TGTGCCAGCAGTTATTTAGGATTTGGCTATGGCTACACCTTC
CDR3aa: CASSYLGFGYGYTF

v_gene: TRBV5-1
d_gene: NA
j_gene: TRBJ1-1
abundance: many
CDR3nt: TGCGCCAGCAGCTTGGCCGGAGGACAGAACACTGAAGCTTTCTTT
CDR3aa: CASSLAGGQNTEAFF

v_gene: TRBV19
d_gene: NA
j_gene: TRBJ2-2
abundance: NA
CDR3nt: TGTGCCAGTAGTTCCCCGGGGGACACCGGGGAGCTGTTTTTT
CDR3aa: CASSSPGDTGELFF

v_gene: TRBV7-9
d_gene: NA
j_gene: TRBJ1-2
abundance: many
CDR3nt: TGTGCCAGCAGCTTAACAGGGCGTTATGGCTACACCTTC
CDR3aa: CASSLTGRYGYTF

v_gene: TRBV27
d_gene: TRBD2
j_gene: TRBJ2-3
abundance: many
CDR3nt: TGTGCCGTGGTGGCTAGCGGCCCCACAGATACGCAGTATTTT
CDR3aa: CAVVASGPTDTQYF